This T cell receptor beta chain comes out of a study of blood T cells in healthy people across ages. Study findings and constraints: Those diversity estimates obtained from one million T cells were thought to be underestimates.

Germline CDR1 and CDR2: SGHAT and FQNNGV. Between the trimmed V and J ends, which lost 3 bases and 2 bases, there was a span of 16 bases. CDR3 length: 17 residues. As for this clonotype: Its antigen is unidentified.

A second 7 to 11 cycle PCR used barcoded and J-beta primers. Researchers report that a template-switch adaptor with 12 random nucleotides tagged each cDNA molecule. TCRdb recomputed calls from the 5' RACE reads with MiXCR, one row per CDR3 protein. The data contain about 1.4 million distinct CDR3 sequences, around 59% of them seen just once; the ten biggest clones take up 6.5% to 8.5%. V gene TRBV11-2 combines with J gene TRBJ2-2, with D possibly matching TRBD1 (6 bases). The sequence was obtained from a man between 18 and 35 years old in good health. Sequencing was done on a sample of blood. The CDR3, as DNA: TGTGCCAGCAGCTTCCCACGGGCAGGGGCTAACACCGGGGAGCTGTTTTTT. Protein sequence: CASSFPRAGANTGELFF.